Listed below are T cell receptor beta chains from one sample, sequenced in a study of shared clonotypes between healthy human individuals. Only in-frame clones appear in the TCRdb table, and some are missing; sequencing was by immunoSEQ multiplex PCR. This table holds some 480,000 clones, roughly 85% found once. Sequenced sample: PBMCs. Receptors originate from a woman aged 40-49 years in good health. Some clones in this sample may be carry-over from other donors' samples. Both conserved end residues are part of each CDR3. The D gene is left open where the match is weak.

>NA|TRBJ2-2|TRBV7-9
CASSLKGPMNTGELFF
>NA|TRBJ1-2|TRBV28
CASSYDSYGYTF
>NA|TRBJ2-1|TRBV30
CAWTVFRGANNEQFF
>NA|TRBJ2-7|TRBV28
CASSSSSYEQYF
>NA|TRBJ2-1|TRBV5-6
CASSLPHGGEQFF
>TRBD2|TRBJ2-7|TRBV27
CASSPTSGSYEQYF
>TRBD2|TRBJ2-1|TRBV7-3
CASSLLASGYNEQFF
>TRBD2|TRBJ2-2|TRBV7-9
CASSFTSVLNTGELFF
>TRBD2|TRBJ2-2|TRBV4-3
CASSQAGLASNTGELFF
>TRBD2|TRBJ2-3|TRBV5-1
CASSLALAVPDTQYF
>NA|TRBJ2-5|TRBV5-1
CASSLDVAGVQETQYF
>NA|TRBJ2-1|TRBV27
CASSSIGLGTDNEQFF
>NA|TRBJ2-7|TRBV7-9
CASSRLNYEQYF
>NA|TRBJ2-6|TRBV28
CASSSRTASGANVLTF
>TRBD1|TRBJ2-3|TRBV11-3
CASSQGPTGGGTDTQYF
>NA|TRBJ2-7|TRBV19
CASASGLHYEQYF
>NA|TRBJ2-7|TRBV5-1
CASSTQELYEQYF
>NA|TRBJ1-1|TRBV18
CASSPRTEMNTEAFF
>TRBD2|TRBJ2-7|TRBV7-8
CASSFGTSISYEQYF
>TRBD1|TRBJ2-7|TRBV18
CASSRTGDTSYEQYF
>NA|TRBJ2-3|TRBV25-1
CASSGSTDTQYF
>NA|TRBJ1-2|TRBV2
CASKMGVIGYTF
>TRBD2|TRBJ2-3|TRBV28
CASSLSAGGRSDTQYF
>TRBD2|TRBJ2-2|TRBV6-6
CASTMSSGKNTGELFF
>NA|TRBJ1-2|TRBV11-2
CASSPTGYGYTF
>NA|TRBJ1-4|TRBV28
CASSQPRGSANEKLFF
>NA|TRBJ1-2|TRBV7-2
CASSLGRATANSYGYTF
>NA|TRBJ2-1|TRBV5-1
CASSPETYNEQFF
>TRBD2|TRBJ2-7|TRBV27
CASSPGTSGRRSSYEQYF
>NA|TRBJ1-4|TRBV6-6
CASSHREGDEKLFF
>NA|TRBJ2-5|TRBV11-2
CASSLRRGETQYF
>TRBD1|TRBJ1-5|TRBV7-2
CASSLAGQGLRQPQHF
>NA|TRBJ1-1|TRBV11-2
CASLLTQGMNTEAFF
>TRBD2|TRBJ2-5|TRBV4-2
CASSPAGEGVEETQYF
>TRBD1|TRBJ2-5|TRBV9
CASSAGTGRETQYF
>TRBD2|TRBJ2-1|TRBV12-5
CASGLVLGTRTRYEQFF
>TRBD1|TRBJ1-5|TRBV11-3
CASGTGGLNQPQHF
>NA|TRBJ1-1|TRBV28
CASSFPRGGTEAFF
>NA|TRBJ1-2|TRBV27
CASSFPGNYGYTF
>TRBD1|TRBJ1-1|TRBV5-1
CASSLATGANTEAFF
>TRBD1|TRBJ2-7|TRBV7-2
CASSLVGKRDRPYEQYF